The 27 T cell receptor beta chains below were found in one sample sequenced in a study of T cell responses to AZD1222 COVID-19 vaccine. TCRdb's copy holds only in-frame clones and misses some; the assay was immunoSEQ multiplex PCR. The sample holds about 150,000 clones, roughly 87% seen once. Sequencing used peripheral blood, obtained on day 0 of AZD1222 vaccination. These receptors were obtained from an adult in good health.

The rearrangement uses TRBV27 and TRBJ1-1; D perhaps matches TRBD1 (5 bases). Germline CDR1 reads MNHEY; CDR2 reads SMNVEV (reference sequence). This CDR3 is 14 amino acids long. Trimming pared 6 bases from V and 5 bases from J, leaving 16 bases between. CDR3 coding DNA: TGTGCCAGCAGATACGCGGGGGAGAATACTGAAGCTTTCTTT. Translating gives CASRYAGENTEAFF.

This chain links TRBV19 with TRBJ2-4; tentatively, D is TRBD1 or TRBD2 (6 bases each). The CDR3 covers 15 residues. The V end lost 5 bases, the J end lost 6 bases, and 17 bases lay between the germline ends. Germline-derived CDR1 and CDR2 are LNHDA and SQIVND (reference sequence). CDR3 residues: CASSPGGKGGNIQYF. In nucleotides, the CDR3 is TGTGCCAGTAGTCCCGGCGGGAAGGGGGGAAACATTCAGTACTTC.

The genes are TRBV2 and TRBJ2-4; no clear D. The CDR3 sequence is 11 residues long. CDR1 and CDR2 from the germline V gene are SNHLY and FYNNEI. Trimming took off 5 bases at V and 8 bases at J, with 7 bases between the two ends. The CDR3 sequence is CASSLTDIQYF. CDR3 in DNA: TGTGCCAGCAGTCTTACGGACATTCAGTACTTC.

V usage is TRBV6-4 and J usage is TRBJ2-7; 7 bases agree with TRBD1. The CDR3 runs to 12 residues. Germline lookup yields CDR1 MRHNA and CDR2 SNTAGT. V lost 4 bases and J lost 10; bases outside the gene matches: 7. CDR3 loop: CASSGKGADQYF. The DNA of the CDR3 is TGTGCCAGCAGTGGTAAGGGGGCGGATCAGTACTTC.

The chain combines TRBV5-4 with TRBJ1-1, with TRBD1 matching over 10 bases. The CDR3 runs to 18 residues. The germline CDR1 and CDR2 sequences are SGHNT and YYREEE (reference sequence). V shed 4 bases and J 1 base; nucleotides not matched to a gene: 13. The CDR3 protein is CASSTSTGGIIKNTEAFF. In nucleotides, the CDR3 is TGTGCCAGCAGCACCTCGACAGGGGGCATTATCAAGAACACTGAAGCTTTCTTT.

The chain employs TRBV28 and TRBJ1-2, with TRBD1 identical over 10 bases. Germline values: CDR1 MDHEN, CDR2 SYDVKM. The CDR3 consists of 17 residues. Germline trimming cut 3 bases from V and 5 bases from J; bases unmatched to any gene: 12. CDR3 nucleotide sequence: TGTGCCAGCAGTTTCTCGGGACAGGGGAGGGGGAGGTATGGCTACACCTTC. It codes for CASSFSGQGRGRYGYTF.

V is TRBV4-3 and J is TRBJ2-3, with a weak D call TRBD2 (5 bases). Trimming removed 0 bases at V and 2 bases at J, with 9 bases between. The CDR3 spans 15 residues. Germline lookup yields CDR1 LGHNA and CDR2 YSLEER. CDR3 sequence reads: CASSQDGAATDTQYF. In DNA form, the CDR3 reads TGCGCCAGCAGCCAAGACGGAGCGGCCACAGATACGCAGTATTTT.

The chain has TRBV9 and TRBJ1-6; D might be TRBD1 (5 bases). The CDR3 contains 14 residues. CDR1 and CDR2 (germline): SGDLS, YYNGEE. Trimming cost V 6 bases and J 5 bases, with 12 bases left between them. CDR3 DNA: TGTGCCAGCAAGTTTCGGGGGGATAATTCACCCCTCCACTTT. Protein sequence: CASKFRGDNSPLHF.

The CDR3 is CASLGTGTGEETQYF. CDR3 sequence (DNA): TGCGCCAGCTTGGGGACCGGGACAGGGGAAGAGACCCAGTACTTC. The chain has TRBV5-1 and TRBJ2-5; 10 positions agree with TRBD1. Looked up from germline, CDR1 is SGHRS and CDR2 is YFSETQ. With 7 bases clipped from V and 3 bases from J, the junction kept 9 bases outside the gene matches. This CDR3 region has 15 residues.

The CDR3 sequence is CASSYRQGPTPYEQYF. CDR3 DNA sequence: TGTGCCAGCAGTTACCGGCAGGGCCCTACTCCCTACGAGCAGTACTTC. The gene calls are TRBV6-6 and TRBJ2-7, with D perhaps TRBD1 (5 bases). This CDR3 has 16 amino acids. V lost 2 bases to trimming and J lost 2 bases, with 16 bases between them. Germline CDR1 is MNHNY and CDR2 is SVGAGI (reference sequence).

This clone has only one observation. This chain connects TRBV10-3 to TRBJ2-5; D is unresolved. The CDR3 is 13 residues long. Germline values: CDR1 ENHRY, CDR2 SYGVKD. Trimming removed 0 bases at V and 2 bases at J, with 4 bases between. CDR3 amino acids: CAISESNQETQYF. CDR3 in DNA: TGTGCCATCAGTGAGTCGAATCAAGAGACCCAGTACTTC.

The V and J genes are TRBV28 and TRBJ1-2; tentative D call: TRBD1 (6 bases). Germline lookup yields CDR1 MDHEN and CDR2 SYDVKM. The V gene lost 8 bases and the J gene lost 4 bases, with 17 bases spanning the gap. The CDR3 is made up of 14 amino acids. The CDR3 DNA is TGTGCCAGCTTCGGGGGCCGAAACCTCTATGGCTACACCTTC. This translates into CASFGGRNLYGYTF.

The DNA of the CDR3 is TGTGCCAGCAGGCCGGGACACCTACTTAACTATGGCTACACCTTC. Its translation is CASRPGHLLNYGYTF. J is TRBJ1-2 and V is TRBV27; tentatively, D is TRBD1 (6 bases). Between the trimmed V and J ends, which lost 6 bases and 1 base, there was a span of 15 bases. Germline-derived CDR1 and CDR2 are MNHEY and SMNVEV (reference sequence). This CDR3 has 15 residues.

The chain uses TRBV10-1 and TRBJ1-2; 10 bases match TRBD1. V shed 6 bases and J 4 bases; nucleotides not matched to a gene: 8. The CDR3 runs to 15 residues. The germline gives CDR1 WNHNN, CDR2 SYGVQD (reference sequence). CDR3: CASSEGQGPLYGYTF. CDR3 nucleotide sequence: TGCGCCAGCAGCGAGGGACAGGGGCCCCTCTATGGCTACACCTTC.

The chain has TRBV9 and TRBJ2-1; D gene unclear. V lost 0 bases to trimming and J lost 2 bases, with 6 bases between them. CDR1 is SGDLS, CDR2 YYNGEE, per germline. The CDR3 covers 14 residues. The CDR3: CASSVEGPYNEQFF. The CDR3 DNA follows: TGTGCCAGCAGCGTAGAGGGTCCCTACAATGAGCAGTTCTTC.

CDR3 in amino acids: CASSFGSPGVTEAFF. The CDR3 nucleotides read TGTGCCAGCAGCTTTGGATCACCCGGGGTTACTGAAGCTTTCTTT. The rearrangement uses TRBV11-2 and TRBJ1-1; no clear D. Trimming shortened V by 3 bases and J by 5 bases, and 16 bases separated the two germline ends. The CDR3 consists of 15 residues. The V gene's germline CDR1 is SGHAT and CDR2 FQNNGV.

The gene calls are TRBV27 and TRBJ2-2; D ambiguous. V was shortened by 1 base and J by 6 bases, with 6 bases between the two germline ends. There are 13 residues in the CDR3. Germline V gives CDR1 MNHEY, CDR2 SMNVEV (reference sequence). CDR3 DNA: TGTGCCAGCAGTTTATTGGGGTCCGGGGAGCTGTTTTTT. It encodes CASSLLGSGELFF.

This clone has only one observation. The gene calls are TRBV7-3 and TRBJ1-1; 7 nucleotides match TRBD1. The V gene end was trimmed by 2 bases and the J gene end by 1 base; junction bases not matched to a gene: 4. Germline loops: CDR1 SGHTA, CDR2 FQGTGA. The CDR3 is made up of 15 amino acids. The CDR3 reads CASSLSTGENTEAFF. For the CDR3, the DNA is TGTGCCAGCAGCTTATCTACAGGGGAGAACACTGAAGCTTTCTTT.

This sequence joins TRBV19 and TRBJ1-1; tentatively, D is TRBD1 (6 bases). The CDR3 has 15 amino acids. V shed 4 bases and J shed 0 bases, with 12 bases lying between them. Germline V gives CDR1 LNHDA, CDR2 SQIVND (reference sequence). This chain's CDR3 is CASSTPTGMNTEAFF. CDR3 bases: TGTGCCAGTAGTACCCCGACAGGAATGAACACTGAAGCTTTCTTT.

This clone has more than one count but fewer than ten. V usage is TRBV3-1 (or the pseudogene TRBV3-2) and J usage is TRBJ1-5; D not resolved. Trimming stripped 1 base from V and 0 bases from J, with 13 bases between. The V gene's germline CDR1 is LGHDT and CDR2 YNNKEL (reference sequence). This CDR3 is built from 17 residues. Written as DNA, the CDR3 is TGTGCCAGCAGCCAAGCTTCTGGGGAACTTAGCAATCAGCCCCAGCATTTT. It translates to CASSQASGELSNQPQHF.

The chain recombines TRBV15 with TRBJ2-7; D may match TRBD1 or TRBD2 (5 bases each). With 1 base removed from V and 6 bases from J, the gap between germline ends came to 16 bases. This CDR3 is 15 amino acids long. Germline V gives CDR1 LNHNV, CDR2 YYDKDF (reference sequence). CDR3 bases: TGTGCCACCAGCAGAGCGGGACGCGTTAGTTCCGAGCAGTACTTC. This codes for CATSRAGRVSSEQYF.

V gene TRBV28 combines with J gene TRBJ2-2; D not resolved. From germline, CDR1 is MDHEN and CDR2 SYDVKM. Trimming shortened V by 5 bases and J by 6 bases, and 25 bases separated the two germline ends. The CDR3 spans 18 residues. CDR3 in amino acids: CASSILGFKSRSSGELFF. The CDR3 region has the DNA TGTGCCAGCAGTATCCTCGGGTTTAAGAGCAGGTCATCCGGGGAGCTGTTTTTT.

The chain employs TRBV18 and TRBJ1-1, with D perhaps TRBD1 (6 bases). With 7 bases removed from V and 6 bases from J, the gap between germline ends came to 15 bases. The CDR3 runs 13 residues. CDR1 and CDR2 (germline): KGHSH, LQKENI. The CDR3 DNA follows: TGTGCCAGCTGTCTAAGAGCAGGGGCTGAAGCTTTCTTT. Translation gives CASCLRAGAEAFF.

The CDR3 nucleotides read TGTGCCACCAGTGACTTACGAGGGGATGAGCAGTTCTTC. Translating it yields CATSDLRGDEQFF. This chain uses TRBV24-1 with TRBJ2-1; D is perhaps TRBD1 or TRBD2 (5 bases each). The ends were cut back, 4 bases at V and 8 bases at J, with 11 bases in the middle. The CDR3 runs 13 residues. CDR1 KGHDR and CDR2 SFDVKD come from the germline V gene.

The chain combines TRBV7-8 with TRBJ1-3; no clear D gene. There are 14 residues in the CDR3. The germline V gene encodes CDR1 SGHVS and CDR2 FQNEAQ. Trimming stripped 2 bases from V and 0 bases from J, with 5 bases between. CDR3 region: CASSLWDSGNTIYF. CDR3 DNA: TGTGCCAGCAGCTTATGGGACTCTGGAAACACCATATATTTT.

The rearrangement joins TRBV18 to TRBJ2-2; 9 nucleotides line up with TRBD1. Germline V lookup: CDR1 KGHSH, CDR2 LQKENI. This CDR3 spans 14 amino acids. The V segment lost 3 bases and the J segment 7 bases; nucleotides outside the gene matches: 3. Written as DNA, the CDR3 is TGTGCCAGCTCACCGGGGACAGGGATCGGGGAGCTGTTTTTT. Its translation is CASSPGTGIGELFF. The complete variable domain, with remaining parts taken from reference TRBV18 and TRBJ2-2, reads NAGVMQNPRHLVRRRGQEARLRCSPMKGHSHVYWYRQLPEEGLKFMVYLQKENIIDESGMPKERFSAEFPKEGPSILRIQQVVRGDSAAYFCASSPGTGIGELFFGEGSRLTVL.

This clone has only a few counts. The chain employs TRBV7-9 and TRBJ2-7, with TRBD1 matching over 7 bases. V lost 2 bases and J lost 4; bases outside the gene matches: 5. The CDR3 is 14 amino acids. Germline lookup yields CDR1 SEHNR and CDR2 FQNEAQ (reference sequence). DNA of the CDR3: TGTGCCAGCAGCTTAACACAGGGGCAGTACGAGCAGTACTTC. Amino acid sequence: CASSLTQGQYEQYF.